The 29 T cell receptor beta chains below all came from one sample that was sequenced in a study of T cells after yellow fever vaccination. TCRdb passed the 5' RACE reads through MiXCR, listing each CDR3 protein once. The data show about 69,000 distinct CDR3 sequences, approximately 5% seen once. Sequences were derived from CD4+ T cells sorted from PBMCs, sampled around 15 days after the first yellow fever vaccination. The origin of the receptors is a man between 18 and 29 years old who received the YFV17D yellow fever vaccine.

This clonotype was counted ten times or more. The chain combines TRBV7-2 with TRBJ1-4; D might be TRBD1 (6 bases). V gave up 5 bases and J gave up 7 bases, with 20 bases separating them. The CDR3 is 16 amino acids. Germline lookup yields CDR1 SGHTA and CDR2 FQGNSA. CDR3 sequence reads: CASSLNGGGASEKLFF. CDR3 nucleotides: TGTGCCAGCAGCCTAAACGGGGGGGGCGCGAGTGAAAAACTGTTTTTT.

This clonotype was picked up many times. V and J are TRBV9 and TRBJ2-3, with 9 bases aligning to TRBD2. The germline CDR1 and CDR2 sequences are SGDLS and YYNGEE. CDR3 length: 18 residues. Trimming at V came to 3 bases and at J to 1 base, leaving 12 bases not matched to a gene. CDR3 bases: TGTGCCAGCAGCGGCGAGGGGACTAGCCGGGGGGGCACAGATACGCAGTATTTT. This codes for CASSGEGTSRGGTDTQYF.

This clonotype was recorded many times. The chain employs TRBV20-1 and TRBJ2-7, with TRBD1 identical over 7 bases. J was trimmed by 4 bases and V by 4 bases; bases with no gene match: 1. Germline values: CDR1 DFQATT, CDR2 SNEGSKA (reference sequence). The CDR3 covers 11 residues. CDR3 bases: TGCAGTGCTAACAGGGGATACGAGCAGTACTTC. This translates into CSANRGYEQYF.

This clonotype was seen at least ten times. The rearrangement links TRBV15 to TRBJ2-7; D possibly corresponds to TRBD1 (5 bases). The V gene's germline CDR1 is LNHNV and CDR2 YYDKDF (reference sequence). V lost 0 bases and J lost 2, with 14 bases in between. The CDR3 loop spans 16 amino acids. In DNA, the CDR3 is TGTGCCACCAGCAGAGATCGTTCAGGGCAAGCCTACGAGCAGTACTTC. Its protein product is CATSRDRSGQAYEQYF.

This clonotype was found many times. The CDR3 region is CASSSRQVYEQYF. In DNA, the CDR3 is TGTGCCAGCAGCTCCCGACAGGTCTACGAGCAGTACTTC. The chain couples TRBV7-2 to TRBJ2-7; a weak D match, TRBD1 (6 bases). Germline CDR1 is SGHTA and CDR2 is FQGNSA. Trimming shortened V by 4 bases and J by 3 bases, and 10 bases separated the two germline ends. The CDR3 sequence is 13 residues long.

This clonotype was counted a few times. J is TRBJ1-1 and V is TRBV19; 8 nucleotides agree with TRBD1. CDR1 is LNHDA, CDR2 SQIVND, per germline (reference sequence). This CDR3 region has 17 residues. V was pared by 6 bases and J by 10 bases, with 22 bases of the junction left unmatched. DNA of the CDR3: TGTGCCAGTAGCGAAACCGGGACAGGCTCAACCCGGGGAGGAGCTTTCTTT. It codes for CASSETGTGSTRGGAFF. Drawing the rest from reference TRBV19 and TRBJ1-1, the complete variable domain is DGGITQSPKYLFRKEGQNVTLSCEQNLNHDAMYWYRQDPGQGLRLIYYSQIVNDFQKGDIAEGYSVSREKKESFPLTVTSAQKNPTAFYLCASSETGTGSTRGGAFFGQGTRLTVV.

This clonotype was found many times. The rearrangement links TRBV5-1 to TRBJ1-3, with D possibly being TRBD1 (5 bases). The CDR3 is made up of 15 amino acids. V was cut by 3 bases and J by 1 base, with 11 bases left in between. Germline V CDR1 and CDR2: SGHRS, YFSETQ. The CDR3 DNA follows: TGCGCCAGCAGCTCGTTCCAGGGTTCTGGAAACACCATATATTTT. Amino acids: CASSSFQGSGNTIYF. Full variable domain (missing parts from reference TRBV5-1 and TRBJ1-3): KAGVTQTPRYLIKTRGQQVTLSCSPISGHRSVSWYQQTPGQGLQFLFEYFSETQRNKGNFPGRFSGRQFSNSRSEMNVSTLELGDSALYLCASSSFQGSGNTIYFGEGSWLTVV.

The table lists this clonotype with many counts. The V and J genes are TRBV2 and TRBJ2-3, with D possibly matching TRBD1 (7 bases). Germline CDR1 reads SNHLY; CDR2 reads FYNNEI. CDR3 length equals 16 residues. The V end was cut by 5 bases, the J end by 0 bases, with 15 bases between. This chain's CDR3 is CASSNNRGLSTDTQYF. The CDR3, as DNA: TGTGCCAGCAGTAATAACAGGGGACTTAGCACAGATACGCAGTATTTT.

Many counts were recorded for this clonotype. V usage is TRBV24-1 and J usage is TRBJ2-1, with a weak D call TRBD1 (6 bases). V was clipped by 2 bases and J by 3 bases, with 16 bases between them. The length of the CDR3 is 17 residues. The V gene's germline CDR1 is KGHDR and CDR2 SFDVKD. The CDR3, as DNA: TGTGCCACCAGTGATTCGGCGTCCAGGGGTGTCTACAATGAGCAGTTCTTC. Encoded protein: CATSDSASRGVYNEQFF.

There are many counts of this clonotype. The chain employs TRBV7-9 and TRBJ1-6; no clear D gene. Germline loops: CDR1 SEHNR, CDR2 FQNEAQ (reference sequence). This CDR3 comprises 14 residues. The V end was cut by 2 bases, the J end by 13 bases, with 15 bases between. DNA for the CDR3: TGTGCCAGCAGCTTACTTGGGCATAGTCGGCCCCTCCACTTT. The encoded protein is CASSLLGHSRPLHF.

Ten or more counts support this clonotype. This rearrangement joins TRBV5-1 to TRBJ1-6, with 8 bases fitting TRBD1. The CDR3 contains 14 residues. With 4 bases clipped from V and 7 bases from J, the junction kept 4 bases outside the gene matches. Germline values: CDR1 SGHRS, CDR2 YFSETQ. CDR3 residues: CASSQGQENSPLHF. CDR3 nucleotide sequence: TGCGCCAGCAGCCAGGGACAGGAGAATTCACCCCTCCACTTT.

This clonotype showed up many times. The chain carries TRBV7-8 and TRBJ1-5; D remains ambiguous. With 2 bases removed from V and 1 base from J, the gap between germline ends came to 9 bases. This CDR3 spans 15 amino acids. Germline CDR1 reads SGHVS; CDR2 reads FQNEAQ. The DNA for the CDR3 is TGTGCCAGCAGCTTATTTTCACAGAGCAATCAGCCCCAGCATTTT. Residues: CASSLFSQSNQPQHF.

This clonotype was seen at least ten times. The chain is built from TRBV7-6 and TRBJ1-4; TRBD1 is a possible D gene (5 bases). CDR3 size: 15 residues. Germline V lookup: CDR1 SGHVS, CDR2 FNYEAQ. Between the trimmed V and J ends, which lost 5 bases and 0 bases, there was a span of 10 bases. The CDR3 DNA sequence: TGTGCCAGCAGCATTCCGGGGGCAACTAATGAAAAACTGTTTTTT. This encodes CASSIPGATNEKLFF.

The rearrangement joins TRBV5-1 to TRBJ2-6; D remains ambiguous. Germline loops: CDR1 SGHRS, CDR2 YFSETQ. This CDR3 region has 15 residues. Between the trimmed V and J ends, which lost 0 bases and 0 bases, there was a span of 4 bases. CDR3 sequence reads: CASSLDPSGANVLTF. The DNA of the CDR3 is TGCGCCAGCAGCTTGGATCCCTCTGGGGCCAACGTCCTGACTTTC.

This clonotype was found many times. J is TRBJ2-1 and V is TRBV5-1; 9 bases fit TRBD2. This CDR3 has 15 amino acids. The germline V gene encodes CDR1 SGHRS and CDR2 YFSETQ. J lost 4 bases, V lost 4 bases, and 6 bases had no gene match. Here the CDR3 DNA reads TGCGCCAGCAGCCTTAGCGGGGGCACATACAATGAGCAGTTCTTC. Protein product: CASSLSGGTYNEQFF.

This clonotype was seen ten or more times. This chain joins TRBV6-1 and TRBJ2-1; D assignment may be TRBD1 or TRBD2 (5 bases each). This CDR3 has 15 residues. Trimming left V 8 bases short and J 5 bases short, with 19 bases between. CDR1 and CDR2 from the germline V gene are MNHNS and SASEGT. CDR3 sequence reads: CASFPTGTNHNEQFF. The DNA of the CDR3 is TGTGCCAGCTTTCCGACCGGGACGAACCACAATGAGCAGTTCTTC.

The table lists this clonotype with many counts. The chain has TRBV18 and TRBJ2-5; tentative D call: TRBD2 (6 bases). The CDR3 extends over 16 amino acids. Trimming removed 6 bases at V and 3 bases at J, with 20 bases between. Germline V gene sequence: CDR1 KGHSH, CDR2 LQKENI. CDR3 sequence: CASSPEERAGEETQYF. The DNA for the CDR3 is TGTGCCAGCTCTCCAGAGGAGCGGGCCGGAGAAGAGACCCAGTACTTC.

This clonotype was seen repeatedly, ten times or more. The V gene is TRBV9, the J gene TRBJ1-5; D not certain. The germline CDR1 and CDR2 sequences are SGDLS and YYNGEE. The V and J ends lost 4 bases and 2 bases respectively, with 7 bases between them. This CDR3 spans 13 amino acids. The CDR3 DNA follows: TGTGCCAGCAGCAACCGCGGCAATCAGCCCCAGCATTTT. Residues: CASSNRGNQPQHF.

This clonotype was seen at least ten times. J is TRBJ1-6 and V is TRBV10-3, with 10 bases fitting TRBD1. Germline V gives CDR1 ENHRY, CDR2 SYGVKD. The J segment lost 10 bases and the V segment lost 3 bases, leaving 6 bases of the junction unmatched. The CDR3 has 15 amino acids. For the CDR3, the DNA is TGTGCCATCAGTGACGGGGACAGGGGTGGGTCACCCCTCCACTTT. It codes for CAISDGDRGGSPLHF.

This clonotype has at least ten counts. The chain recombines TRBV6-5 with TRBJ2-3; tentatively, D is TRBD2 (6 bases). The V gene's germline CDR1 is MNHEY and CDR2 SVGAGI. Between the trimmed V and J ends, which lost 6 bases and 6 bases, there was a span of 13 bases. This CDR3 is built from 13 residues. CDR3 DNA sequence: TGTGCCAGCAGGGGGCTAGCGCCGGATACGCAGTATTTT. Translated: CASRGLAPDTQYF.

The V gene is TRBV2, the J gene TRBJ1-6, with 10 bases that match TRBD1. The J segment lost 9 bases and the V segment lost 6 bases, leaving 8 bases of the junction unmatched. Germline CDR1 is SNHLY and CDR2 is FYNNEI. The CDR3 sequence is 15 residues long. In DNA form, the CDR3 reads TGTGCCAGCAGACGAGACAGGGGGCCAAGTTCACCCCTCCACTTT. This sequence encodes CASRRDRGPSSPLHF.

About this clonotype: One junction end disagrees with the germline gene, perhaps due to a read error. V and J are TRBV3-1 and TRBJ2-3; 7 bases agree with TRBD2. The CDR3 is 16 residues long. CDR1 is LGHDT and CDR2 is YNNKEL in the germline V gene (reference sequence). The CDR3 DNA reads as TGTGCCAGCAGCCATCAGAGACTAGCCGGAACAGATACGCAGAATTTT. Protein: CASSHQRLAGTDTQNF.

Ten or more counts support this clonotype. The gene calls are TRBV30 and TRBJ1-1; no firm D call. The CDR3 is 12 residues long. The germline V gene has CDR1 GTSNPN and CDR2 SVGIG (reference sequence). V lost 3 bases and J lost 0, with 5 bases in between. In DNA form, the CDR3 reads TGTGCCTGGAGGAGGTTGAACACTGAAGCTTTCTTT. Its protein is CAWRRLNTEAFF.

This clonotype was seen many times. The chain has TRBV2 and TRBJ2-7; TRBD1 is a possible D gene (5 bases). This CDR3 is 15 amino acids long. Germline V lookup: CDR1 SNHLY, CDR2 FYNNEI. Between the trimmed V and J ends, which lost 2 bases and 1 base, there was a span of 12 bases. This CDR3 is CASSERGKVSYEQYF. In DNA form, the CDR3 reads TGTGCCAGCAGTGAAAGGGGAAAAGTGTCCTACGAGCAGTACTTC.

The chain links TRBV7-8 to TRBJ2-3; 12 nucleotides match TRBD2. Germline V gene data show CDR1 as SGHVS and CDR2 as FQNEAQ. V dropped 1 base and J dropped 4; count of bases not matched to a gene: 9. This CDR3 region has 18 residues. The CDR3: CASSLVPLLAGGSDTQYF. The CDR3 region has the DNA TGTGCCAGCAGCTTAGTCCCCCTACTAGCGGGGGGCTCAGATACGCAGTATTTT.

Ten or more counts support this clonotype. This sequence joins TRBV5-1 and TRBJ2-4; a weak D match, TRBD1 (5 bases). This CDR3 is 14 amino acids long. Germline V CDR1 and CDR2: SGHRS, YFSETQ. V dropped 2 bases and J dropped 6 bases, with 12 bases sitting between them. CDR3 in amino acids: CASSLRVRGNIQYF. The CDR3 DNA reads as TGCGCCAGCAGCTTAAGGGTTAGGGGAAACATTCAGTACTTC.

This clonotype was counted many times. The genes are TRBV20-1 and TRBJ1-1; D remains ambiguous. This CDR3 comprises 13 residues. From germline, CDR1 is DFQATT and CDR2 SNEGSKA (reference sequence). V gave up 3 bases and J gave up 1 base, with 9 bases separating them. The CDR3 DNA follows: TGCAGTGCTAGTAAGACTCCGAACACTGAAGCTTTCTTT. It is translated as CSASKTPNTEAFF.

This clonotype was recorded at least ten times. The chain carries TRBV5-1 and TRBJ2-5, with 9 positions matching TRBD2. This CDR3 is built from 13 residues. The ends lost 3 bases at V and 5 bases at J; junction bases unmatched: 2. Germline CDR1 and CDR2: SGHRS and YFSETQ. The CDR3 nucleotides read TGCGCCAGCAGCTGGGGACTAGCCGAGACCCAGTACTTC. Translating gives CASSWGLAETQYF.

This clonotype has ten or more counts. The chain recombines TRBV5-1 with TRBJ2-7; 10 bases are shared with TRBD1. The CDR3 sequence is 15 residues long. Germline V gives CDR1 SGHRS, CDR2 YFSETQ. V lost 0 bases to trimming and J lost 2 bases; unmatched junction nucleotides: 2. In DNA form, the CDR3 reads TGCGCCAGCAGCTTGGTAGGACAGGGGGCCTACGAGCAGTACTTC. Protein sequence: CASSLVGQGAYEQYF.